This TCR beta chain was retrieved from a study of blood T cell repertoires in COVID-19. Study details: The analysed material was cDNA or gDNA that came from T cells, B-cell-depleted T cells, or PBMCs.

Germline V lookup: CDR1 MNHNS, CDR2 SASEGT. The CDR3 spans 15 residues. The trim removed 1 base at V and 3 bases at J, leaving 2 bases unmatched. How the authors handled the data: It was from reference gene primer amplification that nucleated cell counts were estimated. Sequencing was performed with immunoSEQ multiplex PCR; in TCRdb, only in-frame clones are kept and a portion is missing. V and J calls and clone size are those listed in that table; D and trimming were worked out from the DNA. Counted here are around 280,000 clones, approximately 86% occurring once; the ten biggest clones make up around 2.1%.

This TCR was sampled from a woman in her twenties or thirties who had recovered from COVID-19. V gene TRBV6-1 combines with J gene TRBJ2-5, with TRBD2 matching over 10 bases. The sample taken for sequencing was peripheral blood. The CDR3 is CASSEELAGEETQYF. CDR3 DNA sequence: TGTGCCAGCAGTGAAGAGCTAGCGGGGGAAGAGACCCAGTACTTC.